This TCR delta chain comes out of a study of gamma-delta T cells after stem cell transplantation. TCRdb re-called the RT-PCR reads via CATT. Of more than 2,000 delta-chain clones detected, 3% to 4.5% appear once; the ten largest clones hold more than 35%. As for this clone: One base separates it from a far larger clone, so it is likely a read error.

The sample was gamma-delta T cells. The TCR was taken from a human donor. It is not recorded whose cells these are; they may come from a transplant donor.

The CDR3 DNA sequence: TGTGCCTGTGACCGGACCCCTCTTTCTGGGGCACTGATGGGCACCCGACAGATGTTTTTC. Translated, it gives CACDRTPLSGALMGTRQMFF. This sequence joins TRDV2 and TRDJ3; tentatively, D is TRDD3 (6 bases). Germline-derived CDR1 and CDR2 are GEAIGNYY and EKD. Trimming removed 3 bases from V and 9 bases from J, with 29 bases in between. The CDR3 loop spans 20 amino acids.